This T cell receptor (beta chain) was observed in a study of vaccination effects on CD4 cells after COVID-19. Overall study results and limits: Clones arising from infection and from vaccination showed marked clonal contraction late after vaccination.

Having been cultured for 9 to 11 days, the cells underwent CD4+ T cell isolation. Vaccine administered to participants consisted of two doses of either BNT162b2 or mRNA-1273. Only in-frame clones appear in the TCRdb table, and some are missing; sequencing was by immunoSEQ multiplex PCR. The table has 47,000 or so clones, around 70% seen once; the top ten hold 7%. There are 14 residues in the CDR3. Deletions cut 3 bases from V and 2 bases from J, with 12 bases between. CDR1 and CDR2 from the germline V gene are DFQATT and SNEGSKA (reference sequence). On this clone itself: Its antigen is not identified.

The sequences come from CD4+ T cells from PBMCs cultured without peptide, collected after COVID-19 vaccination. This sequence was found in a human donor who received a COVID-19 vaccine. The chain couples TRBV20-1 to TRBJ2-3; D is possibly TRBD1 (5 bases). CDR3 sequence: CSASPLGVTDTQYF. The CDR3 DNA sequence: TGCAGTGCTAGTCCTCTAGGGGTCACAGATACGCAGTATTTT.